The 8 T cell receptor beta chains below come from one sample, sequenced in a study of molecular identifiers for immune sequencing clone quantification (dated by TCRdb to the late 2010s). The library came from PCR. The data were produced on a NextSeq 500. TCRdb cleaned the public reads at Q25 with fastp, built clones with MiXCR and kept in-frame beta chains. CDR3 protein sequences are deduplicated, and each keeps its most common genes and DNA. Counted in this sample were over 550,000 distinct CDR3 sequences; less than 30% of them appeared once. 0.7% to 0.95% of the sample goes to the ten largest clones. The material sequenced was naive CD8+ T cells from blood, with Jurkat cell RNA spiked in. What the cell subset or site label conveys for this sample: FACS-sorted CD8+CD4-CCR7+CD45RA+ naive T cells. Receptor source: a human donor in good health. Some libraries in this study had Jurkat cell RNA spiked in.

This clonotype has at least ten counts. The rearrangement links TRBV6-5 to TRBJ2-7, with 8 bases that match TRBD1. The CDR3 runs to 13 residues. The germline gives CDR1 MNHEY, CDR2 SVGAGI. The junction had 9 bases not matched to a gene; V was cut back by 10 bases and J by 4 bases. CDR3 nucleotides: TGTGCCACTTCGGACAGGGCTTCTTACGAGCAGTACTTC. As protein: CATSDRASYEQYF.

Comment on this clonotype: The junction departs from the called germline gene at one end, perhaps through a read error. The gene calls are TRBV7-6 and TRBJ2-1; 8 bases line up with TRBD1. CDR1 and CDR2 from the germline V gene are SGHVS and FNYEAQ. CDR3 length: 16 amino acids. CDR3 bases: TGTGCCTGCAGCTTATCCGGGACAGGTTTCTACAATGAGCAGTTCTTC. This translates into CACSLSGTGFYNEQFF. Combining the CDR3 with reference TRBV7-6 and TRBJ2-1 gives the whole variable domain GAGVSQSPRYKVTKRGQDVALRCDPISGHVSLYWYRQALGQGPEFLTYFNYEAQQDKSGLPNDRFSAERPEGSISTLTIQRTEQRDSAMYRCACSLSGTGFYNEQFFGPGTRLTVL.

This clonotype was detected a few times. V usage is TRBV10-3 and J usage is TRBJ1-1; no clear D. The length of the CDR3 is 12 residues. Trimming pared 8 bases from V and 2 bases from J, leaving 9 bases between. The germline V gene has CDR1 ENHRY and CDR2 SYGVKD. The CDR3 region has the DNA TGTGCCATCTCGGCAATAAACACTGAAGCTTTCTTT. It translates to CAISAINTEAFF.

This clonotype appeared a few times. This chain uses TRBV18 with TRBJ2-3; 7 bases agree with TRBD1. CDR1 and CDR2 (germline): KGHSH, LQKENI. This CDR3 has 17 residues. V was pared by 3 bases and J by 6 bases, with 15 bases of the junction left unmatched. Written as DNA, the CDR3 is TGTGCCAGCTCACCCTCAGGTGGACAGGATTATCGGGATACGCAGTATTTT. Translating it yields CASSPSGGQDYRDTQYF.

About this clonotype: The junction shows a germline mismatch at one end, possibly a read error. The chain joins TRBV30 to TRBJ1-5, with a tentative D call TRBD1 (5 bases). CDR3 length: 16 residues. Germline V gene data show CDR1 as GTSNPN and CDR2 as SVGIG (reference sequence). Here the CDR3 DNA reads TGTGCCTGGAGTGTACCGGGGGTTGGAAGCAATCAGCCCCGGCATTTT. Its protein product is CAWSVPGVGSNQPRHF.

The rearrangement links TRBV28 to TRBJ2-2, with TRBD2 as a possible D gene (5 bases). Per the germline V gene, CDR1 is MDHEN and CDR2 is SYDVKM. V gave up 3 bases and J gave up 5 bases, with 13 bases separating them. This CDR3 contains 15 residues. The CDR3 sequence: CASSFVRGRTGELFF. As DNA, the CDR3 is TGTGCCAGCAGTTTCGTCCGGGGAAGGACCGGGGAGCTGTTTTTT.

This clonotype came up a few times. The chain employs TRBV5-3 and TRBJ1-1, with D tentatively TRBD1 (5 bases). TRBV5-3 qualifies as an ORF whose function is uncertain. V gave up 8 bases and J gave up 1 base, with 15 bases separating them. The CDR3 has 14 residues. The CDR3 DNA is TGTGCCAGCAGCCTCCCGGGGGGGAACACTGAAGCTTTCTTT. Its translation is CASSLPGGNTEAFF.

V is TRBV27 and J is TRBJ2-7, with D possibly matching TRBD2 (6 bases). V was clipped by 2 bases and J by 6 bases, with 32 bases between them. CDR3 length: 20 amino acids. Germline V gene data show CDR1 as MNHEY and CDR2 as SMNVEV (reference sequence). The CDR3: CASSLPDREQPGLRLCEQYF. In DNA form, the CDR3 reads TGTGCCAGCAGTTTACCAGATAGGGAACAGCCGGGACTCCGCCTCTGCGAGCAGTACTTC.